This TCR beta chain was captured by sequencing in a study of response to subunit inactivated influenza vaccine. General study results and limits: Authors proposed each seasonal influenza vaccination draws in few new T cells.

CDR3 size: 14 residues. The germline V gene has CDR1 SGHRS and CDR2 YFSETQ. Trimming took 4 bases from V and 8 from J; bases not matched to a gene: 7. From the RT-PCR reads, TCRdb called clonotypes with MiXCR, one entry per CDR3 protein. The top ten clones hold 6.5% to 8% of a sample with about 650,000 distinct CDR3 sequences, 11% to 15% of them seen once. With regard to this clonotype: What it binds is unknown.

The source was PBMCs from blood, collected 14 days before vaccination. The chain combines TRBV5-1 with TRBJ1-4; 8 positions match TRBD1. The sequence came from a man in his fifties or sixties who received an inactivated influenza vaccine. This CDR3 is CASSVGQGHEKLFF. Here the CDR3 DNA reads TGCGCCAGCAGCGTTGGACAGGGACACGAAAAACTGTTTTTT.